This T cell receptor beta chain is drawn from a study of response to subunit inactivated influenza vaccine. Study conclusions and caveats: It was suggested by the authors that few new T cells are recruited by each seasonal influenza vaccination.

About this clonotype: Antigen: not known.

Trimming took 3 bases from V and 5 from J, leaving 16 bases between them. This CDR3 is 15 amino acids long. Looked up from germline, CDR1 is KGHDR and CDR2 is SFDVKD. One entry per CDR3 protein, called by TCRdb with MiXCR from the RT-PCR reads. The sample carries about 610,000 distinct CDR3 sequences, 12% to 15% recorded once. The TCR originated in a middle-aged man who received an inactivated influenza vaccine. The V gene is TRBV24-1, the J gene TRBJ2-7, with D possibly being TRBD2 (5 bases). The starting material was PBMCs from blood, obtained roughly 12 days after vaccination. The CDR3 spells CATSDTKEAHDEQYF. CDR3 sequence (DNA): TGTGCCACCAGTGATACCAAGGAGGCGCACGACGAGCAGTACTTC.